These T cell receptor beta chains were read from a single sample in a study of cytomegalovirus exposure and HLA in healthy donors. TCRdb's copy holds only in-frame clones and misses some; the assay was immunoSEQ multiplex PCR. The table records roughly 190,000 clones, roughly 80% of them present only once. Sequencing was performed on PBMCs. These receptors came from a woman in her 30s in good health and CMV-seropositive. The CDR3 runs from the conserved cysteine through the conserved F or W. Fields, in order: J gene, V gene, D gene, clone size, CDR3 DNA, CDR3 protein. The D gene is left open where the match is weak. Expanded clones are given a class, and other clones once, few, many or no size at all.

>TRBJ1-3|TRBV2|.|few
TGTGCCAGCAGTGACGTGAGCTCTGGAAACACCATATATTTT
CASSDVSSGNTIYF
>TRBJ2-5|TRBV6-6|.|.
TGTGCCAGCAGTTTCGGACTAACCGCGGGGGAGACCCAGTACTTC
CASSFGLTAGETQYF
>TRBJ2-3|TRBV6-5|TRBD2|.
TGTGCCAGCAGTTACGAGCCGGGACTAGTCACAGATACGCAGTATTTT
CASSYEPGLVTDTQYF
>TRBJ2-6|TRBV29-1|.|.
TGCAGCGTTGAGGAACAGAAAAGCTCTGGGGCCAACGTCCTGACTTTC
CSVEEQKSSGANVLTF
>TRBJ2-3|TRBV4-2|.|.
TGTGCCAGCAGCCAAGAAGCTCCAGGATGGGATACGCAGTATTTT
CASSQEAPGWDTQYF
>TRBJ1-5|TRBV5-4|.|.
TGTGCCAGCAGCTGGGGGGGCTCGGAGCCCCAGCATTTT
CASSWGGSEPQHF
>TRBJ1-2|TRBV30|.|.
TGTGCCTGGAGTTCGGGACTTTGGGGCTACACCTTC
CAWSSGLWGYTF
>TRBJ1-2|TRBV6-1|TRBD1|.
TGTGCCAGCAGTAGACAGGGGGCCTATGGCTACACCTTC
CASSRQGAYGYTF
>TRBJ1-6|TRBV4-2|TRBD1|.
TGTGCCAGCAGCCAAGATGGGGACAGGGAGGATTCACCCCTCCACTTT
CASSQDGDREDSPLHF
>TRBJ1-1|TRBV7-2|.|.
TGTGCCAGCAGCCCTCAACGGCCAGGCACTGAAGCTTTCTTT
CASSPQRPGTEAFF
>TRBJ1-2|TRBV2|.|.
TGTGCCAGCAGTGAACAGGGAAGTGTCTATGGCTACACCTTC
CASSEQGSVYGYTF
>TRBJ1-2|TRBV19|TRBD1|.
TGTGCCAGTAGTATCCCGGGACAGGGGGCACGGGGCTACACCTTC
CASSIPGQGARGYTF
>TRBJ1-4|TRBV4-1|.|.
TGCGCCAGCAGCCAATCAGGCAGGGGTGGGGCAACTAATGAAAAACTGTTTTTT
CASSQSGRGGATNEKLFF
>TRBJ1-6|TRBV5-1|.|.
TGCGCCAGCAGCTTGGCAGGGGACACAAATTCACCCCTCCACTTT
CASSLAGDTNSPLHF
>TRBJ1-4|TRBV27|.|.
TGTGCCAGCAGTAGAAGGCCAGGGATGGCTAATGAAAAACTGTTTTTT
CASSRRPGMANEKLFF
>TRBJ2-7|TRBV27|.|.
TGTGCCAGCAGTATTCCCGGGAAGACCTACGAGCAGTACTTC
CASSIPGKTYEQYF
>TRBJ2-1|TRBV28|TRBD2|.
TGTGCCAGCAGTCCCCGGACTAGCGGGCGAGTTGAGCAGTTCTTC
CASSPRTSGRVEQFF
>TRBJ2-7|TRBV7-9|TRBD2|.
TGTGCCAGCAGCTTAGATCTGGCTAGCGGGAGTTACGAGCAGTACTTC
CASSLDLASGSYEQYF
>TRBJ1-5|TRBV19|.|.
TGTGCCAGTAGTACCAGACATGGCAATCAGCCCCAGCATTTT
CASSTRHGNQPQHF
>TRBJ1-3|TRBV29-1|TRBD1|.
TGCAGCGTTACCGCGGACAGGGGAAACACCATATATTTT
CSVTADRGNTIYF
>TRBJ2-1|TRBV5-1|.|.
TGCGCCAGCAGCGCCGGCTCAGGAACCTACAATGAGCAGTTCTTC
CASSAGSGTYNEQFF
>TRBJ2-7|TRBV5-1|TRBD2|.
TGCGCCAGCAGCCCCCAACTAGCGGGAGGATCCTACGAGCAGTACTTC
CASSPQLAGGSYEQYF
>TRBJ1-1|TRBV2|.|.
TGTGCCAGCAAGGCACAGGGAAACACTGAAGCTTTCTTT
CASKAQGNTEAFF
>TRBJ2-2|TRBV29-1|TRBD1|once
TGCAGCGTTGTTCGACAGGGGTCATACACCGGGGAGCTGTTTTTT
CSVVRQGSYTGELFF